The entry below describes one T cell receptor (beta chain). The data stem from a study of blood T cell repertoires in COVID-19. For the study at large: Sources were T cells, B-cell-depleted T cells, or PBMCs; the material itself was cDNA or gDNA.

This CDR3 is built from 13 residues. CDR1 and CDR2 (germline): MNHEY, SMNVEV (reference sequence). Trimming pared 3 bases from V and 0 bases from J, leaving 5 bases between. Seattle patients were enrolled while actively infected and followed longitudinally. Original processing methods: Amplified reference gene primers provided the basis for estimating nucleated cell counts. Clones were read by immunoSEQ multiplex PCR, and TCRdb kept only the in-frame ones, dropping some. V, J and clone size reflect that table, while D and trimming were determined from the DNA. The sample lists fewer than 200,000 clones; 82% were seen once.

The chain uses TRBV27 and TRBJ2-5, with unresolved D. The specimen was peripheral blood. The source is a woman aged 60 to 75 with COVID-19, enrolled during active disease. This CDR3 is CASSLRNQETQYF. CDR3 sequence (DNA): TGTGCCAGCAGTTTGAGGAACCAAGAGACCCAGTACTTC.